This is a list of T cell receptor beta chains from one sample in a study of CD8 T cells in ankylosing spondylitis. MiXCR, run by TCRdb on the 5' RACE reads, gives a single entry per CDR3 protein. The sample lists about 150,000 distinct CDR3 sequences, around 32% occurring once. The sequencing input was synovial fluid, either unsorted or a sorted T cell fraction (not recorded which). Source of these receptors: a male donor with ankylosing spondylitis. CDR3s include the opening cysteine and the closing phenylalanine or tryptophan. D genes are given only for firm matches. The size entry is marked missing in some rows and otherwise reads once, few, many or a size class.

>NA|TRBD1|TRBJ1-1|TRBV7-9
TGTGCCAGCAGCTGGGCAGGGGGCGCCGACACTGAAGCTTTCTTT
CASSWAGGADTEAFF
>few|NA|TRBJ2-2|TRBV20-1
TGCAGTGCCACCAAACAGGGCTCGAACACCGGGGAGCTGTTTTTT
CSATKQGSNTGELFF
>many|NA|TRBJ2-1|TRBV18
TGTGCCAGCTCACCGCCAACCGCACACAATGAGCAGTTCTTC
CASSPPTAHNEQFF
>NA|NA|TRBJ2-2|TRBV12-3/TRBV12-4
TGTGCCAGCAGCACCGGGACGGGGAACACCGGGGAGCTGTTTTTT
CASSTGTGNTGELFF
>few|NA|TRBJ2-5|TRBV27
TGTGCCAGCAGTTCCGCCGGCAGGAGACAAGAGACCCAGTACTTC
CASSSAGRRQETQYF
>NA|NA|TRBJ2-3|TRBV7-2
TGTGCCAGCAGCTTAGCAATGGATACGCAGTATTTT
CASSLAMDTQYF
>NA|TRBD1|TRBJ2-5|TRBV19
TGTGCCAGTAGTCCGCGGCCCGACAGGGGCGGCGAGACCCAGTACTTC
CASSPRPDRGGETQYF
>few|NA|TRBJ2-2|TRBV5-1
TGCGCCAGCAGCTTGGCTGGATACGGGGAGCTGTTTTTT
CASSLAGYGELFF
>many|TRBD2|TRBJ2-1|TRBV2
TGTGCCAGCAGCCCCCAGGCCAGCGGGAGATCTGAGCAGTTCTTC
CASSPQASGRSEQFF
>few|TRBD2|TRBJ2-1|TRBV20-1
TGCAGTGCTAGTATACCGACTAGCGGGAGTTATGAGCAGTTCTTC
CSASIPTSGSYEQFF
>NA|NA|TRBJ1-4|TRBV6-5
TGTGCCAGCAGTTATGGTGGAAGGGAAAAACTGTTTTTT
CASSYGGREKLFF
>NA|TRBD2|TRBJ2-7|TRBV15
TGTGCCACCAGCAGGGATAGCGGGAGTGGCTACGAGCAGTACTTC
CATSRDSGSGYEQYF
>few|TRBD2|TRBJ2-1|TRBV18
TGTGCCAGCTCCCGTCCAAGAGCGGGGGACTACAATGAGCAGTTCTTC
CASSRPRAGDYNEQFF
>few|TRBD2|TRBJ2-4|TRBV11-2
TGTGCCAGCAGCCCCTTTGGAGCGGGACTAGCCAAAAACATTCAGTACTTC
CASSPFGAGLAKNIQYF
>many|TRBD2|TRBJ2-1|TRBV7-3
TGTGCCAGCAGCCAAAGGAGTTCGGGGGGTATCCATGAGCAGTTCTTC
CASSQRSSGGIHEQFF
>NA|TRBD1|TRBJ1-6|TRBV28
TGTGCCAGCAATTGGGGGACAGCAAATTCACCCCTCCACTTT
CASNWGTANSPLHF
>NA|NA|TRBJ1-1|TRBV20-1
TGCAGTGCGCCCTCGCCCGCGAGAGGTGAAGCTTTCTTT
CSAPSPARGEAFF
>NA|NA|TRBJ2-7|TRBV5-1
TGCGCCAGCAGCTCACAGGGTAGCTCCTACGAGCAGTACTTC
CASSSQGSSYEQYF
>NA|TRBD2|TRBJ2-4|TRBV7-2
TGTGCCAGCAGTCCAGCGGGATCTAACAAAAACATTCAGTACTTC
CASSPAGSNKNIQYF
>NA|NA|TRBJ1-2|TRBV24-1
TGTGCCACCAGTGACCCCAGGTGGGGGAAGGGCTACACCTTC
CATSDPRWGKGYTF
>NA|NA|TRBJ1-2|TRBV20-1
TGCAGTGCTAGGGAATGGGGCAGTAAGGGAATAACTTCTAACTATGGCTACACCTTC
CSAREWGSKGITSNYGYTF
>many|TRBD1|TRBJ1-4|TRBV12-3/TRBV12-4
TGTGCCAGCAGTATAGACAGGGGCTTTAGTGAAAAACTGTTTTTT
CASSIDRGFSEKLFF
>few|NA|TRBJ2-1|TRBV15
TGTGCCACCAGCAAAGAGGGGGGATCATATGAGCAGTTCTTC
CATSKEGGSYEQFF
>many|NA|TRBJ1-1|TRBV6-5
TGTGCCAGCAGTTACCAGGGAGAGAACACTGAAGCTTTCTTT
CASSYQGENTEAFF
>NA|NA|TRBJ1-2|TRBV2
TGTGCCAGCAGTGATCGAGGGGAGGGCTACACCTTC
CASSDRGEGYTF
>NA|TRBD1|TRBJ1-1|TRBV10-3
TGTGCCATCACTAGACAGGGGTTGAACACTGAAGCTTTCTTT
CAITRQGLNTEAFF
>few|NA|TRBJ2-7|TRBV6-1
TGTGCCAGCAGGAGGGGTGAGTCCTACGAGCAGTACTTC
CASRRGESYEQYF
>many|NA|TRBJ2-1|TRBV24-1
TGTGCCACCAGTGACCGGGGGAGCGGGTCCTACAATGAGCAGTTCTTC
CATSDRGSGSYNEQFF
>once|NA|TRBJ2-7|TRBV7-2
TGTGCCAGCAGTCAGGACGGCTACGAGCAGTACTTC
CASSQDGYEQYF
>NA|NA|TRBJ2-5|TRBV28
TGTGCCAGCAGGTATCGTCCCGGGGCCATCAAAGAGACCCAGTACTTC
CASRYRPGAIKETQYF
>few|NA|TRBJ1-2|TRBV20-1
TGCAGTGCTAGAGACCAGGGAATGTGGGGCTACACCTTC
CSARDQGMWGYTF
>many|TRBD1|TRBJ2-5|TRBV27
TGTGCCAGCAGTTTAGGACAGGGGGCACGAGAGACCCAGTACTTC
CASSLGQGARETQYF
>many|TRBD1|TRBJ2-3|TRBV6-2/TRBV6-3
TGTGCCAGCAGTCCGAGGGGACAGAGGGCAGATACGCAGTATTTT
CASSPRGQRADTQYF
>NA|NA|TRBJ2-7|TRBV7-6
TGTGCCAGCAGCCAGGGTGGCCCCAGGAGCTCCTACGAGCAGTACTTC
CASSQGGPRSSYEQYF
>NA|NA|TRBJ2-5|TRBV18
TGTGCCAGCTCACCAAGCGACGCTGTAATGACCCAGTACTTC
CASSPSDAVMTQYF
>few|TRBD2|TRBJ2-5|TRBV4-2
TGTGCCAGCAGCCAAGGGGCTGATAGCGGGGGCCAAGAGACCCAGTACTTC
CASSQGADSGGQETQYF
>NA|NA|TRBJ2-3|TRBV18
TGTGCCAGCTCACCACCGGGGTATGGCACAGATACGCAGTATTTT
CASSPPGYGTDTQYF
>few|TRBD1|TRBJ2-7|TRBV20-1
TGCAGTGCAACAAGCCGGGACAGGAGTCCATACGAGCAGTACTTC
CSATSRDRSPYEQYF
>many|NA|TRBJ2-3|TRBV6-1
TGTGCCAGCAGTGATTGGGGAGGCACAGATACGCAGTATTTT
CASSDWGGTDTQYF
>NA|TRBD1|TRBJ2-2|TRBV5-1
TGCGCCAGCAGGGGCGGACAGGTGAACACCGGGGAGCTGTTTTTT
CASRGGQVNTGELFF
>NA|NA|TRBJ2-5|TRBV6-1
TGTGCCAGCAGTCCAGGGCGGCTGAGGGGAGAGACCCAGTACTTC
CASSPGRLRGETQYF
>many|TRBD1|TRBJ2-2|TRBV12-3/TRBV12-4
TGTGCCAGCAGCCGGCGAGGACAGGGTATAACCGGGGAGCTGTTTTTT
CASSRRGQGITGELFF
>NA|NA|TRBJ1-5|TRBV2
TGTGCCAGCGAGAGGGGGGCAGTCAAGAATCAGCCCCAGCATTTT
CASERGAVKNQPQHF
>few|NA|TRBJ1-5|TRBV4-2
TGTGCCAGCAGTCCTCAAGTCGAGCGGGGCAATCAGCCCCAGCATTTT
CASSPQVERGNQPQHF
>many|TRBD1|TRBJ2-7|TRBV28
TGTGCCAGCAGTAGGACAGGGGTCTACGAGCAGTACTTC
CASSRTGVYEQYF
>NA|NA|TRBJ1-1|TRBV7-9
TGTGCCAGCAGCCTTCTGGGAAAGAACACTGAAGCTTTCTTT
CASSLLGKNTEAFF
>many|TRBD2|TRBJ2-3|TRBV11-2
TGTGCCAGCAGCTTGGGACTAGGAAGAGATACGCAGTATTTT
CASSLGLGRDTQYF
>NA|NA|TRBJ2-5|TRBV29-1
TGCAGCGTTGAAAAACAGGGGAGGCGGGAGACCCAGTACTTC
CSVEKQGRRETQYF
>NA|TRBD2|TRBJ2-3|TRBV4-1
TGCGCCAGCAGCCTAAGCGGAACGGGAGGAGCCACAGATACGCAGTATTTT
CASSLSGTGGATDTQYF
>once|NA|TRBJ1-6|TRBV20-1
TGCAGTGCTAGACAGCTGAATTCACCCCTCCACTTT
CSARQLNSPLHF
>many|TRBD2|TRBJ2-3|TRBV29-1
TGCAGCGTCGGAGGACTAGCGGGAGAAGGTACAGATACGCAGTATTTT
CSVGGLAGEGTDTQYF
>few|NA|TRBJ2-6|TRBV5-6
TGTGCCAGCAGCTGGACTGGCTCTGGGGCCAACGTCCTGACTTTC
CASSWTGSGANVLTF